A single sample gave rise to the 20 T cell receptor beta chains below, sequenced in a study of OX40 agonist ivuxolimab in advanced cancers. Data came from immunoSEQ multiplex PCR; TCRdb stores just in-frame clones and leaves some out. The table shows about 73,000 clones, with roughly nine tenths occurring only once. This specimen consisted of CD4+ or CD8+ T cells sorted from blood, obtained in a trial of the OX40 agonist ivuxolimab. These TCRs come from an adult with an advanced solid tumor such as melanoma, head and neck, liver or kidney cancer.

The rearrangement uses TRBV27 and TRBJ1-1; 10 bases are shared with TRBD1. The CDR3 is 15 residues long. Trimming removed 6 bases from V and 2 bases from J; junction bases left unmatched: 6. Germline V CDR1 and CDR2: MNHEY, SMNVEV (reference sequence). The CDR3 DNA sequence: TGTGCCAGCAGATACGGGACAGGGGTCAACACTGAAGCTTTCTTT. Translated: CASRYGTGVNTEAFF.

This sequence joins TRBV18 and TRBJ1-1; D is unresolved. In germline, CDR1 is KGHSH, CDR2 LQKENI. The V end was cut by 5 bases, the J end by 5 bases, with 18 bases between. CDR3 size: 15 residues. CDR3 bases: TGTGCCAGCTCAATCAAGGCGGAGGGAACAACTGAAGCTTTCTTT. Amino acids: CASSIKAEGTTEAFF.

The rearrangement uses TRBV28 and TRBJ1-1, with D hard to call. The CDR3 has 12 amino acids. Germline CDR1 and CDR2: MDHEN and SYDVKM. Trimming stripped 6 bases from V and 7 bases from J, with 12 bases between. As DNA, the CDR3 is TGTGCCAGCAGACTCCCCCAGGATGAAGCTTTCTTT. This translates into CASRLPQDEAFF.

The V and J genes are TRBV11-2 and TRBJ1-1, with 10 bases lining up with TRBD1. J gave up 3 bases and V 5 bases, and 12 bases lay outside the gene matches. The CDR3 totals 17 residues. Germline CDR1 SGHAT, CDR2 FQNNGV. The CDR3 sequence is CASSLASRQGAHTEAFF. The CDR3, as DNA: TGTGCCAGCAGCCTCGCTAGCAGACAGGGGGCGCACACTGAAGCTTTCTTT.

About this clone: At one end the junction does not follow the germline gene, possibly because of a read error. This chain connects TRBV27 to TRBJ2-7; D gene unclear. Germline-derived CDR1 and CDR2 are MNHEY and SMNVEV (reference sequence). The length of the CDR3 is 15 residues. The CDR3 region has the DNA TGTGCCGGCAGACACCAGGATAGGGATGAATACGAGCAGTACTTC. It yields the protein CAGRHQDRDEYEQYF.

The table lists this clone with a count of one. The chain joins TRBV9 to TRBJ2-1; 13 bases agree with TRBD2. The germline V gene has CDR1 SGDLS and CDR2 YYNGEE. Losses at the gene ends were 3 bases for V and 3 bases for J; bases not matched to a gene: 3. The CDR3 has 16 residues. CDR3 bases: TGTGCCAGCAGCGCCGGGACTAGCGGGATCTACAATGAGCAGTTCTTC. This gives the protein CASSAGTSGIYNEQFF.

The chain is built from TRBV5-1 and TRBJ1-4, with TRBD1 matching over 7 bases. CDR1 and CDR2 from the germline V gene are SGHRS and YFSETQ. V lost 1 base, J lost 8 bases, and 8 bases stayed unmatched. There are 15 residues in the CDR3. CDR3 coding DNA: TGCGCCAGCAGCTTGATGGGACAGTCAAGAGAAAAACTGTTTTTT. Amino acids: CASSLMGQSREKLFF.

The rearrangement uses TRBV6-6 and TRBJ2-5; 8 positions match TRBD2. From germline, CDR1 is MNHNY and CDR2 SVGAGI (reference sequence). With V trimmed by 7 bases and J by 5 bases, 9 bases remained unmatched. The length of the CDR3 is 14 residues. The CDR3 is CASNLPGGWETQYF. DNA of the CDR3: TGTGCCAGCAATCTTCCGGGGGGGTGGGAGACCCAGTACTTC.

This sequence joins TRBV5-6 and TRBJ2-7; 7 positions agree with TRBD1. CDR1 and CDR2 (germline): SGHDT, YYEEEE. The CDR3 is 13 residues long. J was trimmed by 3 bases and V by 4 bases; bases with no gene match: 4. This chain's CDR3 is CASSRGQNYEQYF. CDR3 coding DNA: TGTGCCAGCAGCCGGGGACAGAACTACGAGCAGTACTTC.

The V and J genes are TRBV30 and TRBJ2-2; 10 bases are a match to TRBD1. The CDR3 consists of 15 residues. V trimming: 3 bases; J trimming: 6 bases; junction bases outside the gene matches: 7. CDR1 and CDR2 (germline): GTSNPN, SVGIG (reference sequence). The CDR3 here is CAWRGQGGDSGELFF. The CDR3 coding sequence is TGTGCCTGGAGAGGACAGGGGGGAGACTCCGGGGAGCTGTTTTTT.

V and J are TRBV7-3 and TRBJ2-3, with 16 positions matching TRBD2. Germline values: CDR1 SGHTA, CDR2 FQGTGA. The trim removed 3 bases at V and 10 bases at J, leaving 13 bases unmatched. CDR3 length: 18 residues. The CDR3 nucleotides are TGTGCCAGCAGCTTTGCCCCTCCCGGGACTAGCGGGAGGGGAGCGCAGTATTTT. Translation: CASSFAPPGTSGRGAQYF.

The chain combines TRBV28 with TRBJ2-7; weak D call: TRBD2 (6 bases). CDR3 length: 13 residues. Germline-derived CDR1 and CDR2 are MDHEN and SYDVKM. V lost 5 bases to trimming and J lost 2 bases, with 10 bases between them. The CDR3 region is CASSRGSTYEQYF. In DNA form, the CDR3 reads TGTGCCAGCAGTCGGGGGTCTACCTACGAGCAGTACTTC.

The CDR3 bases are TGTGCCAGCAGTTTATCGCTTAGCGGGAGTCCCTCCGAGCAGTACTTC. Protein product: CASSLSLSGSPSEQYF. This chain uses TRBV27 with TRBJ2-7; 9 bases line up with TRBD2. Germline loops: CDR1 MNHEY, CDR2 SMNVEV (reference sequence). After removal of 0 bases from V and 6 bases from J, the junction contained 9 bases not matched to a gene. CDR3 size: 16 residues.

The chain uses TRBV6-5 and TRBJ2-3; D is unclear. CDR1 is MNHEY, CDR2 SVGAGI, per germline. This CDR3 is built from 15 residues. Trimming shortened V by 7 bases and J by 0 bases, and 14 bases separated the two germline ends. CDR3 in DNA: TGTGCCAGCACCCAAGTGGGCTCTAGCACAGATACGCAGTATTTT. Translation: CASTQVGSSTDTQYF.

This chain links TRBV12-2 with TRBJ1-5; TRBD1 was called by the table and not checked on the DNA. TRBV12-2 is marked as a pseudogene. There are 20 residues in the CDR3. The CDR3 nucleotides read TGTGCAAGTCGCTTAAGTCCCCGGGACAGGGCAGTTAATAGCAATCAGCCCCAGCATTTT. It translates to CASRLSPRDRAVNSNQPQHF.

The chain combines TRBV28 with TRBJ1-5; D gene ambiguous. V was cut by 7 bases and J by 1 base, with 11 bases left in between. Germline assignment: CDR1 MDHEN and CDR2 SYDVKM. There are 14 residues in the CDR3. CDR3: CASTLSGSNQPQHF. In DNA form, the CDR3 reads TGTGCCAGCACCCTCAGTGGGAGCAATCAGCCCCAGCATTTT. Using reference TRBV28 and TRBJ1-5 for the parts outside the CDR3, the full variable domain is DVKVTQSSRYLVKRTGEKVFLECVQDMDHENMFWYRQDPGLGLRLIYFSYDVKMKEKGDIPEGYSVSREKKERFSLILESASTNQTSMYLCASTLSGSNQPQHFGDGTRLSIL.

This chain uses TRBV19 with TRBJ1-4, with TRBD1 identical over 9 bases. The CDR3 length is 16 residues. The germline gives CDR1 LNHDA, CDR2 SQIVND (reference sequence). The trim removed 5 bases at V and 7 bases at J, leaving 11 bases unmatched. The chain's CDR3 is CASSSHPGQGSEKLFF. In nucleotides, the CDR3 is TGTGCCAGTAGTTCTCATCCGGGACAGGGAAGTGAAAAACTGTTTTTT.

CDR3 in DNA: TGTGCCAGCAGTCGGTCAACTAATGAAAAACTGTTTTTT. Encoded protein: CASSRSTNEKLFF. This sequence joins TRBV6-1 and TRBJ1-4; no clear D gene. V was pared by 5 bases and J by 0 bases, with 4 bases between. Germline V gene lookup returns CDR1 MNHNS and CDR2 SASEGT. The CDR3 spans 13 residues.

CDR3 sequence (DNA): TGTGCCAGCAGTGAGTCTAGCGGGAGTAGGACTGAGCAGTTCTTC. It is translated as CASSESSGSRTEQFF. The J gene is TRBJ2-1, the V gene TRBV6-1; 10 bases align to TRBD2. This CDR3 has 15 amino acids. The V gene's germline CDR1 is MNHNS and CDR2 SASEGT. With 3 bases clipped from V and 9 bases from J, the junction kept 8 bases outside the gene matches.

This chain connects TRBV29-1 to TRBJ2-6; 9 positions match TRBD1. The CDR3 contains 18 residues. V shed 1 base, J shed 1 base, and the junction held 8 bases outside the gene matches. Germline loops: CDR1 SQVTM, CDR2 ANQGSEA. CDR3 residues: CSVEGGTGSLSGANVLTF. For the CDR3, the DNA is TGCAGCGTTGAAGGGGGGACAGGGTCCTTATCTGGGGCCAACGTCCTGACTTTC.